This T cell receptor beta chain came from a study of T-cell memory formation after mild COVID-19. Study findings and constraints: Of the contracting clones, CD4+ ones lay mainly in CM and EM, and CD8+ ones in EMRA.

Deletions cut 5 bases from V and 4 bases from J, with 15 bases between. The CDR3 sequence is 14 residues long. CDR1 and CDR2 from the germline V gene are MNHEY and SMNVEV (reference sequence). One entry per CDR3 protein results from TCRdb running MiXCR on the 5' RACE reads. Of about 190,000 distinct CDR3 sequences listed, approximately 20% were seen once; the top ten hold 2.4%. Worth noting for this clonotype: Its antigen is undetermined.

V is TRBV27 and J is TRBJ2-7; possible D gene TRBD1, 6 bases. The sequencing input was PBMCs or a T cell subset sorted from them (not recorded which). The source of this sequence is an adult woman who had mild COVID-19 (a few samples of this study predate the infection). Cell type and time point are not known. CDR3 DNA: TGTGCCAGCAGTCTACAGGGTTCGAGGTACGAGCAGTACTTC. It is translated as CASSLQGSRYEQYF.